The 8 T cell receptor beta chains in this list originate from one sample, sequenced in a study of CD8 T cells in Susac syndrome. With random hexamers, 0.5 to 1 ug RNA was reverse transcribed. TCRdb used MiXCR to reprocess the immunoSEQ multiplex PCR reads, holding one entry per CDR3 protein. The sample consists of roughly 220,000 distinct CDR3 sequences, around 93% of them appearing once. The sequencing input was CD4+ T cells from PBMCs. These receptors originate from a human donor with Susac syndrome.

V is TRBV29-1 and J is TRBJ2-3; D is uncertain. This CDR3 spans 14 amino acids. V was clipped by 5 bases and J by 2 bases, with 14 bases between them. Germline CDR1 SQVTM, CDR2 ANQGSEA. CDR3 DNA sequence: TGCAGCGTTAGGATTGGACCCGCCACAGATACGCAGTATTTT. Protein sequence: CSVRIGPATDTQYF.

The rearrangement uses TRBV7-2 and TRBJ2-1; 9 nucleotides align to TRBD2. Losses at the gene ends were 5 bases for V and 9 bases for J; bases not matched to a gene: 8. CDR3 length: 14 amino acids. In germline, CDR1 is SGHTA, CDR2 FQGNSA. The CDR3 loop reads CASSLQRGAGEQFF. CDR3 sequence (DNA): TGTGCCAGCAGCCTCCAGCGGGGGGCAGGTGAGCAGTTCTTC.

This chain joins TRBV5-6 and TRBJ2-2; perhaps D is TRBD1 or TRBD2 (5 bases each). Per germline, CDR1 SGHDT and CDR2 YYEEEE. This CDR3 spans 17 amino acids. Trimming shortened V by 1 base and J by 6 bases, and 19 bases separated the two germline ends. In nucleotides, the CDR3 is TGTGCCAGCAGCTTGCTTTCCGGGACGGCTCAAGCCGGGGAGCTGTTTTTT. Residues: CASSLLSGTAQAGELFF.

The chain joins TRBV20-1 to TRBJ1-4; D not certain. This CDR3 region has 13 residues. Germline V lookup: CDR1 DFQATT, CDR2 SNEGSKA (reference sequence). The V gene lost 1 base and the J gene lost 7 bases, with 10 bases spanning the gap. In nucleotides, the CDR3 is TGCAGTGCTAGAGGCCCGCTCCGTGAAAAACTGTTTTTT. Translated, it gives CSARGPLREKLFF.

The chain recombines TRBV20-1 with TRBJ1-5; maybe TRBD1 (5 bases). Trimming removed 3 bases from V and 3 bases from J, with 21 bases in between. Germline V lookup: CDR1 DFQATT, CDR2 SNEGSKA (reference sequence). The CDR3 spans 17 residues. The CDR3 DNA reads as TGCAGTGCTAGGAAGTTACCGGGACCAAATCCCAATCAGCCCCAGCATTTT. This codes for CSARKLPGPNPNQPQHF.

The V call is TRBV30, the J call TRBJ1-2; 8 nucleotides align to TRBD1. CDR1 GTSNPN and CDR2 SVGIG come from the germline V gene (reference sequence). The CDR3 runs 14 residues. Trimming at V came to 2 bases and at J to 5 bases, leaving 7 bases not matched to a gene. This chain's CDR3 is CAWSHRGGTYGYTF. CDR3 coding DNA: TGTGCCTGGAGTCACAGGGGGGGTACTTATGGCTACACCTTC.

This chain connects TRBV19 to TRBJ2-1; a weak D match, TRBD1 (5 bases). CDR1 and CDR2 (germline): LNHDA, SQIVND (reference sequence). The CDR3 loop spans 13 amino acids. Trimming left V 2 bases short and J 8 bases short, with 10 bases between. The CDR3 loop is CASSIRGPDEQFF. CDR3 nucleotide sequence: TGTGCCAGTAGTATAAGGGGCCCGGATGAGCAGTTCTTC.

The chain uses TRBV30 and TRBJ1-1; D uncertain. From germline, CDR1 is GTSNPN and CDR2 SVGIG (reference sequence). Trimming took 2 bases from V and 7 from J, leaving 17 bases between them. The CDR3 is made up of 14 amino acids. The CDR3 nucleotides read TGTGCCTGGAGTTCTAAATTCCGGCCTTTTGAAGCTTTCTTT. Amino acids: CAWSSKFRPFEAFF.